This T cell receptor beta chain was found in a study of blood T cell repertoires in COVID-19 (dated by TCRdb to 2019 to 2021). Looking at the study overall: Samples from collaborators originated in the United States, Italy and Spain and spanned both the acute and convalescent phases of COVID-19. Samples were obtained from the ongoing ImmuneRACE study (first 160 participants) and from 1,254 subjects provided by 6 global collaborators. A de-identified subject ID, COVID-19 status, age in years and sex were almost always included in the sample metadata. Where available, HLA class I and class II types were taken from metadata supplied by the sample provider and were not determined by assay-based typing. The material from the prospective study consisted of cDNA or gDNA derived from T cells, B-cell-depleted T cells, or PBMCs. The repertoires were released in a freely available public database meant as a resource for research on the immune response to SARS-CoV-2. Subjects who had been exposed to COVID-19, were actively infected with it, or had recovered from it provided the deeply sampled blood TCRbeta repertoires that made up the dataset.

The CDR3 starts with the cysteine, ends with the phenylalanine, and has 17 residues. Only the CDR3 part of the read is kept: 51 bases, read in frame from the first base. V has 4 bases trimmed and J has 2 bases trimmed; junction bases matching no gene number 7. The germline V gene encodes CDR1 SGHVS and CDR2 FNYEAQ. About this clone: The specificity of this receptor is unknown. No qualities accompany the bases; no much larger clone lies one base away.

Overall study results and their limits: The quantity of clinical and demographic metadata differed by source and by participant and was supplied without curation.

The immunoSEQ Assay, a bias-controlled multiplex PCR, was used to amplify TCRbeta CDR3 regions from genomic DNA. As for the original processing: The number of nucleated cells in each sample was estimated by amplification of reference gene primers within the assay. To quantify the absolute abundance of each unique TCRbeta CDR3 rearrangement, sequence reads were collapsed and filtered. For each sample, productive Simpson clonality was calculated by taking the square root of Simpson's diversity index across productive rearrangements. TCRdb took over this immuneACCESS table, retaining in-frame rearrangements with V and J assigned. Such tables are incomplete; in checked studies, under half of the missing clones stem from an unresolved V gene, and the remainder is unexplained. V, J and clone size are those of that table, while D and trimming were read from the DNA. In all, the sample holds about 140,000 clones, and 78% of those were seen once. About 1.9% of the sample is in the top ten clones.

Each collaborating institution followed its own protocols to collect whole blood in K2EDTA tubes. Collaborator samples were shipped for TCRbeta analysis as frozen whole blood, isolated PBMCs, or DNA extracted from either sample type. This TCR derives from an older woman with acute or convalescent COVID-19. In this chain, TRBV7-6 is recombined with TRBJ2-3, and 12 junctional nucleotides match TRBD2. Sequenced input: peripheral blood. The bases are TGTGCCAGCAGCTCGATTCTAGCGGGAGGGCCCACAGATACGCAGTATTTT. Its protein is CASSSILAGGPTDTQYF.